This entry lists 24 T cell receptor beta chains sequenced from one sample in a study of blood T cell repertoires in COVID-19 (dated by TCRdb to 2020 to 2022). The receptor library was made with the immunoSEQ multiplex PCR assay. Held by TCRdb, this immuneACCESS table contains in-frame sequences only and omits some clones. Under half of the omission traces to an unresolved V gene where checked; the cause of the rest is unknown. The sample contains 200,000 to 250,000 clones, approximately 80% of them found a single time. The ten largest clones take up over 6% of the sample. The sample consisted of peripheral blood. The receptor source for this set is a woman older than 75 with COVID-19, enrolled during active disease.

This clone was seen once. The rearrangement links TRBV9 to TRBJ2-5; maybe TRBD1 (6 bases). This CDR3 region has 16 residues. Deletions cut 4 bases from V and 2 bases from J, with 18 bases between. Germline CDR1 and CDR2: SGDLS and YYNGEE. CDR3 residues: CASSFMGWDTQETQYF. CDR3 nucleotide sequence: TGTGCCAGCAGCTTCATGGGGTGGGACACTCAAGAGACCCAGTACTTC.

V and J are TRBV3-1 (or the pseudogene TRBV3-2) and TRBJ1-1; D is ambiguous. V dropped 4 bases and J dropped 0 bases, with 6 bases sitting between them. Germline loops: CDR1 LGHDT, CDR2 YNNKEL (reference sequence). This CDR3 region has 13 residues. CDR3 coding DNA: TGTGCCAGCAGCCCAATGTTGAACACTGAAGCTTTCTTT. Encoded protein: CASSPMLNTEAFF.

This clone has only a few counts. Additional DNA sequences in this sample encode the identical CDR3. The rearrangement joins TRBV3-1 (or the pseudogene TRBV3-2) to TRBJ2-5; no clear D. The CDR3 extends over 11 amino acids. Germline V gene sequence: CDR1 LGHDT, CDR2 YNNKEL (reference sequence). Trimming took 2 bases from V and 5 from J, leaving 3 bases between them. DNA for the CDR3: TGTGCCAGCAGCCAACGTGAGACCCAGTACTTC. Its protein product is CASSQRETQYF.

The chain is built from TRBV5-1 and TRBJ2-7; perhaps TRBD2 as D (5 bases). V dropped 4 bases and J dropped 3 bases, with 14 bases sitting between them. Germline CDR1 reads SGHRS; CDR2 reads YFSETQ. The CDR3 is made up of 14 amino acids. The CDR3 protein is CASSTRDGLYEQYF. CDR3 sequence (DNA): TGCGCCAGCAGCACGAGGGATGGGCTCTACGAGCAGTACTTC.

The chain is built from TRBV5-4 and TRBJ2-3; 8 bases map to TRBD1. From germline, CDR1 is SGHNT and CDR2 YYREEE (reference sequence). The CDR3 is made up of 13 amino acids. Trimming took 4 bases from V and 4 from J; bases not matched to a gene: 2. The CDR3 region is CASSLQGADTQYF. The CDR3 bases are TGTGCCAGCAGCCTACAGGGGGCAGATACGCAGTATTTT.

The V call is TRBV11-2, the J call TRBJ2-5; 11 nucleotides match TRBD2. The CDR3 consists of 16 residues. V trimming: 5 bases; J trimming: 0 bases; junction bases outside the gene matches: 5. Germline values: CDR1 SGHAT, CDR2 FQNNGV. The DNA for the CDR3 is TGTGCCAGCAGCGCGTCTAGCGGGGGGTACCAAGAGACCCAGTACTTC. Residues: CASSASSGGYQETQYF.

This chain connects TRBV18 to TRBJ1-4; D is uncertain. From germline, CDR1 is KGHSH and CDR2 LQKENI. The V and J ends lost 3 bases and 4 bases respectively, with 9 bases between them. The CDR3 loop spans 14 amino acids. CDR3 amino acids: CASSPPRLNEKLFF. DNA of the CDR3: TGTGCCAGCTCACCCCCGAGGCTTAATGAAAAACTGTTTTTT.

The rearrangement joins TRBV6-5 to TRBJ1-2; 9 bases are a match to TRBD1. CDR1 and CDR2 (germline): MNHEY, SVGAGI. J was trimmed by 8 bases and V by 2 bases; bases with no gene match: 6. The CDR3 covers 14 residues. Here the CDR3 reads CASSYLGQGEGYTF. DNA of the CDR3: TGTGCCAGCAGTTACCTGGGACAGGGTGAAGGCTACACCTTC.

J is TRBJ2-2 and V is TRBV11-3; maybe TRBD2 (5 bases). Per the germline V gene, CDR1 is SGHNT and CDR2 is YENEEA. The CDR3 contains 13 residues. V was cut by 9 bases and J by 5 bases, with 13 bases left in between. The CDR3 sequence: CASQRSGTGELFF. In DNA, the CDR3 is TGTGCCAGTCAGCGATCGGGGACCGGGGAGCTGTTTTTT.

The CDR3 here is CASTRAAGGLTDTQYF. The CDR3 DNA is TGTGCCAGCACCCGGGCCGCGGGGGGGCTCACAGATACGCAGTATTTT. The chain carries TRBV9 and TRBJ2-3; TRBD2 matches 9 bases. The junction had 10 bases not matched to a gene; V was cut back by 6 bases and J by 2 bases. Germline loops: CDR1 SGDLS, CDR2 YYNGEE. The CDR3 loop spans 16 amino acids.

This clone has a single count. The chain joins TRBV9 to TRBJ2-5; TRBD2 matches at 8 bases. The J segment lost 3 bases and the V segment lost 3 bases, leaving 4 bases of the junction unmatched. Germline V gene lookup returns CDR1 SGDLS and CDR2 YYNGEE. The CDR3 spans 14 residues. CDR3: CASSASGREETQYF. The DNA of the CDR3 is TGTGCCAGCAGCGCCTCCGGGAGGGAAGAGACCCAGTACTTC.

A few counts support this clone. The chain recombines TRBV27 with TRBJ1-6; D might be TRBD1 (5 bases). This CDR3 contains 16 residues. Per germline, CDR1 MNHEY and CDR2 SMNVEV (reference sequence). V lost 2 bases, J lost 4 bases, and 12 bases lay in between. The CDR3 here is CASSLAAGLYNSPLHF. For the CDR3, the DNA is TGTGCCAGCAGTTTAGCCGCAGGGTTGTATAATTCACCCCTCCACTTT.

V usage is TRBV28 and J usage is TRBJ2-1; 7 bases match TRBD2. V trimming: 2 bases; J trimming: 16 bases; junction bases outside the gene matches: 5. The CDR3 runs 11 residues. Germline CDR1 reads MDHEN; CDR2 reads SYDVKM. CDR3 residues: CASSLRGLRFF. In nucleotides, the CDR3 is TGTGCCAGCAGTTTAAGGGGACTACGATTCTTC.

CDR3 sequence (DNA): TGTGCCAGCAGTGAGCCGGCAGGTTCTCACTATGGCTACACCTTC. Translation gives CASSEPAGSHYGYTF. The chain recombines TRBV2 with TRBJ1-2; D unresolved. The CDR3 length is 15 residues. V was shortened by 3 bases and J by 3 bases, with 14 bases between the two germline ends. Germline CDR1 SNHLY, CDR2 FYNNEI.

This clone was found once. The chain combines TRBV9 with TRBJ1-3, with D possibly TRBD1 on 6 matching bases. The germline CDR1 and CDR2 sequences are SGDLS and YYNGEE. Deletions cut 3 bases from V and 7 bases from J, with 17 bases between. This CDR3 spans 15 amino acids. The CDR3 reads CASSGQQGTGNTIYF. The CDR3 coding sequence is TGTGCCAGCAGCGGACAACAGGGAACGGGGAACACCATATATTTT.

This CDR3 is CASSLGSGALKETQYF. CDR3 in DNA: TGCGCCAGCAGCTTGGGGTCTGGGGCCTTAAAAGAGACCCAGTACTTC. The chain carries TRBV5-1 and TRBJ2-5; D perhaps matches TRBD1 (5 bases). Germline assignment: CDR1 SGHRS and CDR2 YFSETQ. This CDR3 is 16 amino acids long. V lost 0 bases, J lost 3 bases, and 15 bases lay in between. The whole variable domain, remainder taken from reference TRBV5-1 and TRBJ2-5, is KAGVTQTPRYLIKTRGQQVTLSCSPISGHRSVSWYQQTPGQGLQFLFEYFSETQRNKGNFPGRFSGRQFSNSRSEMNVSTLELGDSALYLCASSLGSGALKETQYFGPGTRLLVL.

This clone has just one count. The CDR3 reads CASSYVRGENYGYTF. The CDR3 DNA reads TGTGCCAGCAGTTACGTCAGGGGGGAGAACTATGGCTACACCTTC. The V gene is TRBV6-5, the J gene TRBJ1-2, with 7 bases identical to TRBD1. The CDR3 covers 15 residues. Germline V gene lookup returns CDR1 MNHEY and CDR2 SVGAGI. With 2 bases clipped from V and 2 bases from J, the junction kept 5 bases outside the gene matches.

The V gene is TRBV27, the J gene TRBJ2-5; the D gene is possibly TRBD1 (6 bases). Germline lookup yields CDR1 MNHEY and CDR2 SMNVEV (reference sequence). The CDR3 is made up of 14 amino acids. Trimming stripped 1 base from V and 1 base from J, with 7 bases between. The CDR3 spells CASSLLDSQETQYF. In DNA, the CDR3 is TGTGCCAGCAGTTTATTGGACAGCCAAGAGACCCAGTACTTC.

As DNA, the CDR3 is TGTGCCAGCAGCTTCCCGTCGGGCGGGGGGGCAGTTGAGCAGTTCTTC. This gives the protein CASSFPSGGGAVEQFF. The rearrangement links TRBV11-2 to TRBJ2-1, with 9 bases that match TRBD2. Germline CDR1 reads SGHAT; CDR2 reads FQNNGV. Trimming took 3 bases from V and 9 from J; bases not matched to a gene: 12. This CDR3 has 16 amino acids.

The gene calls are TRBV7-3 and TRBJ1-1; D gene uncertain. The CDR3 totals 14 residues. V lost 4 bases and J lost 4, with 13 bases in between. In germline, CDR1 is SGHTA, CDR2 FQGTGA. The CDR3 coding sequence is TGTGCCAGCAGCTCGCTAGGTCGCTCCACTGAAGCTTTCTTT. It yields the protein CASSSLGRSTEAFF.

The chain links TRBV18 to TRBJ1-2; D remains unclear. V was shortened by 2 bases and J by 5 bases, with 9 bases between the two germline ends. This CDR3 contains 13 residues. Germline V gene sequence: CDR1 KGHSH, CDR2 LQKENI. The DNA of the CDR3 is TGTGCCAGCTCACCAGAACAGAGTTATGGCTACACCTTC. Translated: CASSPEQSYGYTF.

This chain connects TRBV6-2 or TRBV6-3 to TRBJ1-1; no clear D gene. The germline V gene has CDR1 MNHEY and CDR2 SVGEGT. Deletions cut 2 bases from V and 5 bases from J, with 12 bases between. This CDR3 region has 14 residues. The CDR3 is CASSYTRLGTEAFF. The CDR3 nucleotides read TGTGCCAGCAGTTACACGAGGCTAGGTACTGAAGCTTTCTTT.

V gene TRBV4-1 combines with J gene TRBJ2-1; the D gene is possibly TRBD2 (6 bases). Germline V CDR1 and CDR2: MGHRA, YSYEKL. V lost 1 base and J lost 10, with 14 bases in between. The CDR3 is 14 amino acids. The CDR3 DNA reads TGCGCCAGCAGCCAAGGTGGACTACGGGTGGAGCAGTTCTTC. Translated: CASSQGGLRVEQFF.

The chain combines TRBV29-1 with TRBJ2-3, with D possibly TRBD1 on 5 matching bases. Trimming removed 8 bases at V and 1 base at J, with 16 bases between. Germline values: CDR1 SQVTM, CDR2 ANQGSEA. This CDR3 is 14 amino acids long. CDR3: CSSNGPGRTDTQYF. For the CDR3, the DNA is TGCAGCTCTAACGGACCAGGGCGCACAGATACGCAGTATTTT.